One and the same sample provided the 21 T cell receptor beta chains below, sequenced in a study of identical twins. Each CDR3 protein is one row after TCRdb ran MiXCR on the 5' RACE reads. The sample records 1.5 million to 2 million distinct CDR3 sequences, about 30% being singletons. The sample was cord blood. These receptors were collected from a newborn girl in good health.

The V gene is TRBV9, the J gene TRBJ2-3, with D possibly TRBD1 on 5 matching bases. CDR3 length equals 15 residues. V gave up 0 bases and J gave up 4 bases, with 12 bases separating them. Germline V gene lookup returns CDR1 SGDLS and CDR2 YYNGEE. This CDR3 is CASSVAVQGADTQYF. DNA for the CDR3: TGTGCCAGCAGCGTAGCTGTGCAGGGCGCAGATACGCAGTATTTT. The entire variable domain, with the rest obtained from reference TRBV9 and TRBJ2-3, is as follows: DSGVTQTPKHLITATGQRVTLRCSPRSGDLSVYWYQQSLDQGLQFLIQYYNGEERAKGNILERFSAQQFPDLHSELNLSSLELGDSALYFCASSVAVQGADTQYFGPGTRLTVL.

This clonotype was picked up a small number of times. J is TRBJ2-3 and V is TRBV9; TRBD1 matches 9 bases. The CDR3 spans 15 residues. V was pared by 2 bases and J by 4 bases, with 5 bases of the junction left unmatched. Per germline, CDR1 SGDLS and CDR2 YYNGEE. CDR3: CASSVGTGNADTQYF. The CDR3 nucleotides read TGTGCCAGCAGCGTTGGGACAGGGAATGCAGATACGCAGTATTTT.

The chain joins TRBV12-3 or TRBV12-4 to TRBJ2-1; 8 nucleotides align to TRBD2. This CDR3 is 17 amino acids long. V was pared by 5 bases and J by 7 bases, with 16 bases of the junction left unmatched. CDR3 nucleotide sequence: TGTGCCAGCAGTCTTGACTTTCGGCTAGCGGGTGAAAATGAGCAGTTCTTC. Amino acids: CASSLDFRLAGENEQFF.

The rearrangement uses TRBV7-6 and TRBJ2-7; a weak D match, TRBD2 (5 bases). With 1 base removed from V and 0 bases from J, the gap between germline ends came to 10 bases. This CDR3 spans 15 amino acids. CDR1 and CDR2 from the germline V gene are SGHVS and FNYEAQ. CDR3 DNA: TGTGCCAGCAGCTTAGGCCAGCGGAGCTCCTACGAGCAGTACTTC. Translating gives CASSLGQRSSYEQYF. Full variable domain (rest looked up from reference TRBV7-6 and TRBJ2-7): GAGVSQSPRYKVTKRGQDVALRCDPISGHVSLYWYRQALGQGPEFLTYFNYEAQQDKSGLPNDRFSAERPEGSISTLTIQRTEQRDSAMYRCASSLGQRSSYEQYFGPGTRLTVT.

The genes are TRBV12-3 or TRBV12-4 and TRBJ2-3, with 8 bases lining up with TRBD2. There are 17 residues in the CDR3. V shed 3 bases, J shed 4 bases, and the junction held 12 bases outside the gene matches. CDR3: CASSLSSGRNRADTQYF. As DNA, the CDR3 is TGTGCCAGCAGTTTGTCCAGCGGGAGAAATCGAGCAGATACGCAGTATTTT.

The rearrangement uses TRBV6-6 and TRBJ2-1; 9 bases fit TRBD2. Germline-derived CDR1 and CDR2 are MNHNY and SVGAGI (reference sequence). The CDR3 is made up of 16 amino acids. Germline trimming cut 5 bases from V and 7 bases from J; bases unmatched to any gene: 12. The CDR3 sequence is CASSPLRASGTNEQFF. The CDR3 region has the DNA TGTGCCAGCAGTCCACTCAGGGCTAGCGGGACAAATGAGCAGTTCTTC.

Only a few counts were recorded for this clonotype. The V call is TRBV20-1, the J call TRBJ2-7; D perhaps matches TRBD1 (6 bases). Germline CDR1 reads DFQATT; CDR2 reads SNEGSKA (reference sequence). The germline V and J ends were trimmed by 6 bases and 2 bases, with 23 bases remaining between them. The CDR3 covers 16 residues. CDR3 residues: CSAPNLGTQVTYEQYF. In DNA form, the CDR3 reads TGCAGTGCGCCAAACCTCGGGACACAGGTCACCTACGAGCAGTACTTC.

This clonotype has only one observation. This chain uses TRBV12-3 or TRBV12-4 with TRBJ2-4, with a weak D call TRBD2 (6 bases). TRBJ2-7 matches the DNA end more closely, so the J call is doubtful. This CDR3 is 15 amino acids long. CDR3 coding DNA: TGTGCCAGCAGTGATACTAGCTTTCTTACCTACGAGCAGTACTTC. Amino acid sequence: CASSDTSFLTYEQYF.

The rearrangement joins TRBV6-5 to TRBJ1-1; 9 nucleotides align to TRBD1. The CDR3 covers 18 residues. Germline assignment: CDR1 MNHEY and CDR2 SVGAGI. V lost 2 bases, J lost 1 base, and 11 bases stayed unmatched. The CDR3 sequence is CASSYTRDRARGNTEAFF. The CDR3 coding sequence is TGTGCCAGCAGTTACACCCGGGACAGGGCTAGGGGGAACACTGAAGCTTTCTTT.

The chain has TRBV28 and TRBJ2-7; 15 bases are a match to TRBD2. The CDR3 loop spans 17 amino acids. From germline, CDR1 is MDHEN and CDR2 SYDVKM. The V and J ends lost 5 bases and 6 bases, in that order; junction bases with no gene match: 11. DNA of the CDR3: TGTGCCAGCAGTCCTTTCAGGACTAGCGGGAGGGCCCGCGAGCAGTACTTC. Amino acid sequence: CASSPFRTSGRAREQYF. The whole variable domain, filled in from reference TRBV28 and TRBJ2-7, reads DVKVTQSSRYLVKRTGEKVFLECVQDMDHENMFWYRQDPGLGLRLIYFSYDVKMKEKGDIPEGYSVSREKKERFSLILESASTNQTSMYLCASSPFRTSGRAREQYFGPGTRLTVT.

This clonotype appeared a few times. The V call is TRBV29-1, the J call TRBJ2-1; 7 bases are shared with TRBD2. The ends lost 5 bases at V and 4 bases at J; junction bases unmatched: 5. CDR3 size: 13 residues. Germline lookup yields CDR1 SQVTM and CDR2 ANQGSEA. CDR3 region: CSVSSSGYNEQFF. The CDR3 DNA reads as TGCAGCGTTTCCTCTAGCGGTTACAATGAGCAGTTCTTC.

This clonotype turned up a few times. The chain combines TRBV28 with TRBJ2-3; 10 bases are shared with TRBD2. CDR1 MDHEN and CDR2 SYDVKM come from the germline V gene. This CDR3 has 13 residues. The V gene end was trimmed by 7 bases and the J gene end by 5 bases; junction bases not matched to a gene: 3. CDR3 region: CASKIAGGDTQYF. In DNA form, the CDR3 reads TGTGCCAGCAAGATAGCGGGGGGAGATACGCAGTATTTT.

With respect to this clonotype: One end of the junction does not line up with germline, which may come from a read error. This rearrangement joins TRBV2 to TRBJ1-1; D not certain. Germline assignment: CDR1 SNHLY and CDR2 FYNNEI. The length of the CDR3 is 13 residues. CDR3 sequence (DNA): TGTGCCGGCAGTGAGAGGAGGGTCACTGAAGCTTTCTTT. Amino acid sequence: CAGSERRVTEAFF.

This sequence joins TRBV20-1 and TRBJ2-7; TRBD1 might be the D (7 bases). Per germline, CDR1 DFQATT and CDR2 SNEGSKA (reference sequence). The CDR3 covers 13 residues. The V end lost 6 bases, the J end lost 4 bases, and 16 bases lay between the germline ends. The CDR3 nucleotides read TGCAGTGCGACGCGGGGACAGCTTTACGAGCAGTACTTC. Translating it yields CSATRGQLYEQYF.

The chain combines TRBV4-1 with TRBJ1-4; no reliable D call. This CDR3 contains 16 residues. From germline, CDR1 is MGHRA and CDR2 YSYEKL. Trimming left V 0 bases short and J 4 bases short, with 12 bases between. The CDR3 nucleotides are TGCGCCAGCAGCCAAGATCGTATTAGGGATAATGAAAAACTGTTTTTT. Translating it yields CASSQDRIRDNEKLFF.

V gene TRBV7-9 combines with J gene TRBJ2-1; D perhaps matches TRBD1 (6 bases). The assigned J gene may be wrong: the sequence end matches TRBJ2-7 better. Germline V lookup: CDR1 SEHNR, CDR2 FQNEAQ (reference sequence). The CDR3 spans 14 residues. As DNA, the CDR3 is TGTGCCAGCAGCTTAGAGAACAGGGTCAATGAGCAGTACTTC. Its protein is CASSLENRVNEQYF.

The rearrangement uses TRBV29-1 and TRBJ2-7; 7 bases match TRBD1. V dropped 0 bases and J dropped 3; count of bases not matched to a gene: 11. The CDR3 has 16 residues. Germline V CDR1 and CDR2: SQVTM, ANQGSEA. DNA of the CDR3: TGCAGCGTTGAAGACCTCAGGGGGATGGCAAGCTACGAGCAGTACTTC. Its protein is CSVEDLRGMASYEQYF.

The chain couples TRBV7-9 to TRBJ1-2; the D is unclear. The CDR3 totals 14 residues. CDR1 and CDR2 (germline): SEHNR, FQNEAQ (reference sequence). V was trimmed by 1 base and J by 6 bases, leaving 12 bases between them. The CDR3 spells CASSLGPFSHGYTF. The CDR3 DNA follows: TGTGCCAGCAGCTTAGGCCCATTCTCTCATGGCTACACCTTC.

The CDR3 sequence: CASSLMGTTYPNEQFF. CDR3 nucleotide sequence: TGTGCCAGCAGTCTGATGGGGACAACTTACCCCAATGAGCAGTTCTTC. The rearrangement joins TRBV27 to TRBJ2-1; D possibly corresponds to TRBD1 (6 bases). This CDR3 is 16 amino acids long. Germline V gives CDR1 MNHEY, CDR2 SMNVEV (reference sequence). Trimming took off 5 bases at V and 6 bases at J, with 20 bases between the two ends.

The sample holds a few counts of this clonotype. The gene calls are TRBV11-2 and TRBJ1-3, with no clear D. Trimming cost V 0 bases and J 4 bases, with 10 bases left between them. This CDR3 is built from 15 residues. Germline assignment: CDR1 SGHAT and CDR2 FQNNGV. CDR3 sequence: CASSLDGVWGNTIYF. The CDR3 DNA sequence: TGTGCCAGCAGCTTAGACGGGGTTTGGGGAAACACCATATATTTT.

The J gene is TRBJ2-1, the V gene TRBV9, with TRBD2 identical over 8 bases. Germline V gene data show CDR1 as SGDLS and CDR2 as YYNGEE. The V and J ends lost 0 bases and 4 bases, in that order; junction bases with no gene match: 3. The CDR3 sequence is 15 residues long. The CDR3 region has the DNA TGTGCCAGCAGCGTAGGAGCGGGAGTTTACAATGAGCAGTTCTTC. Its protein is CASSVGAGVYNEQFF.